The T cell receptor (beta chain) under discussion was sequenced for a study of PD-1 blockade in classical Hodgkin lymphoma. Stated time point: newly diagnosed, previously untreated cHL patient sample. Trimming took 4 bases from V and 5 from J, leaving 15 bases between them. This CDR3 is built from 15 residues. Germline-derived CDR1 and CDR2 are SEHNR and FQNEAQ (reference sequence). Generated by immunoSEQ multiplex PCR, the TCRdb table keeps only in-frame clones and is missing some. The sample carries 47,000 or so clones, roughly 88% recorded once. Source material: peripheral blood mononuclear cells (PBMCs). The gene calls are TRBV7-9 and TRBJ1-3; perhaps TRBD1 as D (5 bases). The receptor was derived from a human donor with classical Hodgkin lymphoma. The CDR3 DNA is TGTGCCAGCAGCTCCTCGGGGGGGGAGAGAAACACCATATATTTT. Translating gives CASSSSGGERNTIYF.